This is a list of T cell receptor beta chains from one sample in a study of OX40 agonist ivuxolimab in advanced cancers. Here immunoSEQ multiplex PCR was the method, and the copy in TCRdb shows in-frame clones only, minus some. The sample includes around 1,700 clones, around 79% of them seen just once. This specimen was CD4+ or CD8+ T cells sorted from blood, taken in a trial of the OX40 agonist ivuxolimab. The receptors shown here come from an adult with an advanced solid tumor such as melanoma, head and neck, liver or kidney cancer. The CDR3 runs from the conserved cysteine through the conserved F or W. Fields, in order: J gene, clone size, D gene, V gene, CDR3 DNA, CDR3 protein. The D gene is left open where the match is weak. The size of a clone is reported for some rows only, either as once, few or many, or as a class for expanded clones.

j_gene: TRBJ2-1
abundance: NA
d_gene: NA
v_gene: TRBV7-3
CDR3nt: TGTGCCAGCAGCTCCGTTTCAGGTGGAAATGAGCAGTTCTTC
CDR3aa: CASSSVSGGNEQFF

j_gene: TRBJ2-7
abundance: NA
d_gene: NA
v_gene: TRBV30
CDR3nt: TGTGCCTGGGGGGACTCGGACGAGCAGTACTTC
CDR3aa: CAWGDSDEQYF

j_gene: TRBJ2-2
abundance: NA
d_gene: NA
v_gene: TRBV6-5
CDR3nt: TGTGCCAGCAGTTACTCCGGGCAGGCCACCGGGGAGCTGTTTTTT
CDR3aa: CASSYSGQATGELFF

j_gene: TRBJ2-1
abundance: NA
d_gene: NA
v_gene: TRBV6-5
CDR3nt: TGTGCCAGCAGTTCTCAATCCTTTGGTGAGCAGTTCTTC
CDR3aa: CASSSQSFGEQFF

j_gene: TRBJ1-1
abundance: once
d_gene: NA
v_gene: TRBV4-1
CDR3nt: TGCGCCAGCAGCCAGAAGAACACTGAAGCTTTCTTT
CDR3aa: CASSQKNTEAFF

j_gene: TRBJ2-5
abundance: NA
d_gene: NA
v_gene: TRBV7-9
CDR3nt: TGTGCCAGCAGCGATCGGGGGCGGCGAGAAGAGACCCAGTACTTC
CDR3aa: CASSDRGRREETQYF

j_gene: TRBJ2-7
abundance: NA
d_gene: NA
v_gene: TRBV7-3
CDR3nt: TGTGCCAGCAGCTGGGGAGTCGGCGAGCAGTACTTC
CDR3aa: CASSWGVGEQYF

j_gene: TRBJ1-2
abundance: once
d_gene: NA
v_gene: TRBV5-4
CDR3nt: TGTGCCAGCAGCCCGGGTGTAGGGCTCGGCTACACCTTC
CDR3aa: CASSPGVGLGYTF

j_gene: TRBJ1-2
abundance: NA
d_gene: TRBD1
v_gene: TRBV4-1
CDR3nt: TGCGCCAGCAGCCAAGCCGGACAGGGAAACTATGGCTACACCTTC
CDR3aa: CASSQAGQGNYGYTF

j_gene: TRBJ2-2
abundance: NA
d_gene: NA
v_gene: TRBV7-8
CDR3nt: TGTGCCAGCAGTGCGGCGGGGCGAAACACCGGGGAGCTGTTTTTT
CDR3aa: CASSAAGRNTGELFF

j_gene: TRBJ2-7
abundance: NA
d_gene: NA
v_gene: TRBV13
CDR3nt: TGTGCCAGCAGCGTTTCTCCGGAGGTAGTCTACGAGCAGTACTTC
CDR3aa: CASSVSPEVVYEQYF